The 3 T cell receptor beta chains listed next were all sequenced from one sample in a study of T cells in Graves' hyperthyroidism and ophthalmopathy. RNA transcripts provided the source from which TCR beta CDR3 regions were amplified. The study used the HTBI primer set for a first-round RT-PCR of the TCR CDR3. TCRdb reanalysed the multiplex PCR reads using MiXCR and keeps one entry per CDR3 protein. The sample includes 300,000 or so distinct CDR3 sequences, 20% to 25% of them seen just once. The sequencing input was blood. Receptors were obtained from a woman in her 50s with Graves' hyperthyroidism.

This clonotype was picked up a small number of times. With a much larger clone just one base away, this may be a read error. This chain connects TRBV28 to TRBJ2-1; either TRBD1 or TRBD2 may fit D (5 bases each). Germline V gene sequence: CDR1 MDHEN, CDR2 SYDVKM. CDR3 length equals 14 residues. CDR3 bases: TGTACCAGCGTTCAGGGCGGGCGGTCCAATGAGCAGTTCTTC. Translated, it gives CTSVQGGRSNEQFF.

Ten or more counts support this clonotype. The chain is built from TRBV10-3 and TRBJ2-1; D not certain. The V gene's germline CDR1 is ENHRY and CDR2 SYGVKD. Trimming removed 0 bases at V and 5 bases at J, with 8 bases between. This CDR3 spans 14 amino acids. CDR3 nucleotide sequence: TGTGCCATCAGTGAGTCGGGTATTAACAATGAGCAGTTCTTC. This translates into CAISESGINNEQFF.

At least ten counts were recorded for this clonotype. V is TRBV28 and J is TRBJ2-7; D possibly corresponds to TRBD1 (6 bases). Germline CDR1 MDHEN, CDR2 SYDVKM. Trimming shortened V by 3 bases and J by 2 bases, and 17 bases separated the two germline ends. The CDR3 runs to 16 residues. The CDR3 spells CASSFNRAGRPYEQYF. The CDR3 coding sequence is TGTGCCAGCAGTTTTAACAGGGCAGGGCGTCCCTACGAGCAGTACTTC.